This TCR beta chain was found in a study of CD8 T cells in Susac syndrome. A quantity of about 0.5 to 1 ug RNA underwent reverse transcription using random hexamers. TCR beta CDR3 was amplified by immunoSEQ multiplex PCR. This amplification extended across 54 Vbeta and 13 Jbeta segments. Using its own MiXCR run on the immunoSEQ multiplex PCR reads, TCRdb lists one record per CDR3 protein. The sample holds around 200,000 distinct CDR3 sequences, roughly 94% seen once. V lost 3 bases, J lost 4 bases, and 12 bases lay in between. Germline loops: CDR1 GTSNPN, CDR2 SVGIG (reference sequence). The CDR3 extends over 13 amino acids.

The material sequenced was CD4+ T cells from PBMCs. This TCR derives from a human donor in good health. The chain joins TRBV30 to TRBJ1-1; D is unclear. CDR3 amino acids: CAWRGSLGTEAFF. The CDR3, as DNA: TGTGCCTGGAGAGGATCATTGGGCACTGAAGCTTTCTTT.